A single T cell receptor (beta chain) is shown here with its context. These data are taken from a study of blood T cell repertoires in COVID-19. Study details: Whether acute or convalescent, the COVID-19 samples came from the United States, Italy and Spain. PBMCs, B-cell-depleted T cells, or T cells provided the cDNA or gDNA that made up the material.

This CDR3 comprises 17 residues. In germline, CDR1 is MDHEN, CDR2 SYDVKM. Trimming removed 4 bases from V and 4 bases from J, with 22 bases in between. In the study's own analysis: The assay estimated nucleated cells by amplifying reference gene primers. Data came from immunoSEQ multiplex PCR; TCRdb stores just in-frame clones and leaves some out. Clone size and the V and J calls come from that table; the DNA yielded D and trimming. This sample carries roughly 230,000 clones, 85% of them seen once, and the ten largest clones take just under 1%. This rearrangement joins TRBV28 to TRBJ1-1; D is uncertain. Sequenced input: peripheral blood. The sequence came from a man aged 40-49 years with acute or convalescent COVID-19. CDR3 amino acids: CASSSPRRAASSTEAFF. CDR3 coding DNA: TGTGCCAGCAGTTCCCCTAGGCGGGCAGCCTCATCCACTGAAGCTTTCTTT.